This entry describes one T cell receptor beta chain. Its target is not known. The data were obtained in a study of molecular identifiers for immune sequencing clone quantification. Study observations and caveats: More than 97% of effector molecules, versus under 1% of naive-cell molecules, belonged to clones above 20 RNA copies.

RNA fractions of 10%, 30% or 50% and roughly 19,000 to 1,000,000 sorted cells were the source of naive CD8 libraries. The CDR3 runs 14 residues. V was trimmed by 3 bases and J by 1 base, leaving 8 bases between them. One entry per CDR3 protein results from TCRdb running MiXCR on the PCR reads. The table records some 650,000 distinct CDR3 sequences, roughly 21% of them present only once. The chain combines TRBV12-3 or TRBV12-4 with TRBJ2-3; no firm D call. The sequence derives from a human donor in good health. Some libraries in this study had Jurkat cell RNA spiked in. The sample comprised naive CD8+ T cells from blood, with Jurkat cell RNA spiked in. Regarding subset: FACS-sorted CD8+CD4-CCR7+CD45RA+ naive T cells. Here the CDR3 DNA reads TGTGCCAGCAGTTTGGTGCTTCGCACAGATACGCAGTATTTT. Translation gives CASSLVLRTDTQYF.